Described below is a single T cell receptor beta chain sequence and its context. This clone's antigen is unknown. This entry comes from a study of T cells expressing NK-cell markers (dated by TCRdb to the early 2020s). At the level of the whole study: Fewer than ten donors provided sorted CD3+CD56+NKG2C+, CD3+CD56+NKG2C- and CD3+CD56-NKG2C+ T-cell subsets, whose TCR beta-chain repertoires were profiled. Among the eight sequenced donors, seven were HCMV-seropositive and one was HCMV-seronegative. The study sequenced eight donors, all healthy volunteers chosen at random: three men and five women. Libraries were sequenced as 2 x 150 bp reads on Illumina HiSeq 2000/2500, MiSeq or NextSeq.

Reads for this sample came from an Illumina HiSeq 2000. The TCR beta cDNA libraries were made using 5'RACE template switching, a step that added both a universal primer site and unique molecular identifiers. Synthesis of cDNA was primed from the TCR beta constant segment and was followed by two consecutive PCR amplification steps. Under the source paper's analysis protocol: MIGEC was used to demultiplex reads and group the reads by UMI, and MiTCR was used to assemble and quantify clonotypes. To exclude erroneous sequences, any TCR cDNA sequence not supported by at least two reads was discarded. Downstream repertoire analysis used the tcR package, and clonotypes were matched across fractions by CDR3 nucleotide sequence plus V segment. VDJmatch was used to annotate antigen specificity against VDJdb, with one amino acid substitution in CDR3 allowed. Following reprocessing of the reads by TCRdb, the data hold one row per CDR3 protein sequence and no DNA is available. The V and J calls reflect TCRdb's pipeline rather than the authors' work. The table kept for this sample lists a few hundred thousand distinct CDR3 sequences. The top ten hold around 4% of the sample.

The research as a whole found: Whether the expanded NKG2C-expressing T cell clones were specific for HCMV antigens was left unclear. In 6 or 7 donors, the dominant CD3+CD56+NKG2C+ clonotypes ranked among the top 10 CD8+ clonotypes, making up about 1.0-7.5% of CD8+ T cells. Those dominant clonotypes were again the most abundant among CD3+CD56-NKG2C+ cells in a few donors, at about 25-65%.

To determine HCMV serostatus, a commercial ELISA kit was used to detect HCMV-specific IgG in serum. Ficoll density gradient centrifugation was used to isolate peripheral blood mononuclear cells from blood. The CDR3 holds 15 amino acids from the cysteine to the phenylalanine. No DNA has been recorded. Per the germline V gene, SGHDN is the CDR1 and FVKESK is the CDR2. The clonotype was recovered from a man between 18 and 35 years old in good health. Donor details come from another sample of the same person, matched by shared clones. The sequencing input was blood T cells: a sorted CD56 or NKG2C T cell subset, CD4+ or CD8+ T cells, or bulk PBMC T cells (not recorded which). Recombination joined TRBV14 with TRBJ2-7. CDR3 protein: CASSQDLATVYEQYF.